The T cell receptor beta chain described here comes from a study of blood T cell repertoires in COVID-19. Looking at the study overall: Acute-phase and convalescent COVID-19 samples originated in the United States, Italy and Spain. T cells, B-cell-depleted T cells, or PBMCs provided the cDNA or gDNA that served as material.

The study drew participants aged about 18 to 90 years from 24 US areas. Recovered participants had two consecutive negative NP/OP PCR tests, healthcare professional clearance, or symptom resolution. Only in-frame clones appear in the TCRdb table, and some are missing; sequencing was by immunoSEQ multiplex PCR. The table records 200,000 to 250,000 clones, about 84% of them present only once. Germline V gives CDR1 LGHNA, CDR2 YSLEER. V trimming: 1 base; J trimming: 7 bases; junction bases outside the gene matches: 16. The CDR3 length is 18 residues. The sequenced sample consisted of PBMCs or T cells enriched from blood (not recorded which). The TCR comes from a woman aged 45-65 years who had recovered from COVID-19. This chain connects TRBV4-3 to TRBJ1-2, with 9 nucleotides matching TRBD1. CDR3: CASSQGLSGGTGRSGYTF. The CDR3 region has the DNA TGCGCCAGCAGCCAAGGTCTCTCTGGGGGGACAGGGAGGAGTGGCTACACCTTC.